This TCR beta chain came from a study of molecular identifiers for immune sequencing clone quantification. Study-level information: Naive CD8 cell RNA, from roughly 20,000 or 100,000 cells, was split five ways in replicates, with four sequenced.

V was pared by 2 bases and J by 0 bases, with 11 bases between. CDR1 and CDR2 (germline): SQVTM, ANQGSEA. The length of the CDR3 is 15 residues. In this sample, this clonotype turned up many times. For bulk TCR libraries, previously described methods and listed TCR primers were used. TCRdb re-called the PCR reads with MiXCR, one entry per CDR3 protein. The repertoire has around 480,000 distinct CDR3 sequences, about 25% of them found once; the top ten carry approximately 0.8%. Sample: naive CD8+ T cells from blood, with Jurkat cell RNA spiked in. Stated subset: FACS-sorted CD8+CD4-CCR7+CD45RA+ naive T cells. This clonotype was obtained from a human donor in good health. Some libraries in this study had Jurkat cell RNA spiked in. The rearrangement joins TRBV29-1 to TRBJ2-1; the D is unclear. The CDR3 spells CSVEPGSGSYNEQFF. As DNA, the CDR3 is TGCAGCGTTGAACCCGGCTCGGGCTCCTACAATGAGCAGTTCTTC.